This is a list of T cell receptor beta chains from one sample in a study of immune heterogeneity within non-small cell lung tumors. Via MiXCR, TCRdb re-called the multiplex PCR reads, giving one row per CDR3 protein. The sample holds some 13,000 distinct CDR3 sequences, around a quarter seen once. The sequenced sample was lung tumor tissue. All receptors derive from a man in his fifties or sixties with non-small cell lung cancer. CDR3s include the opening cysteine and the closing phenylalanine or tryptophan. Each record gives: clone size, J gene, V gene, D gene, CDR3 protein, CDR3 DNA. A D gene is named only where the DNA matches it firmly. Expanded clones get a size class; other rows say once, few or many, or leave the size out.

clone_size: few; j_call: TRBJ2-3; v_call: TRBV9; d_call: .; cdr3_aa: CASSVGGGPSSITDTQYF; cdr3_nt: TGTGCCAGCAGCGTAGGGGGGGGGCCCTCCTCTATCACAGATACGCAGTATTTT
clone_size: many; j_call: TRBJ1-2; v_call: TRBV5-6; d_call: .; cdr3_aa: CASSPGGVDYGYTF; cdr3_nt: TGTGCCAGCAGCCCCGGAGGGGTGGACTATGGCTACACCTTC
clone_size: many; j_call: TRBJ2-6; v_call: TRBV6-1; d_call: .; cdr3_aa: CATKEDRWANVLTF; cdr3_nt: TGTGCCACCAAGGAAGATCGCTGGGCCAACGTCCTGACTTTC
clone_size: many; j_call: TRBJ2-2; v_call: TRBV7-6; d_call: .; cdr3_aa: CASGRTGELFF; cdr3_nt: TGTGCCAGCGGCCGGACCGGGGAGCTGTTTTTT
clone_size: .; j_call: TRBJ1-2; v_call: TRBV2; d_call: .; cdr3_aa: CSSARSKANYGYTF; cdr3_nt: TGTTCCAGCGCCCGCTCGAAGGCTAACTATGGCTACACCTTC
clone_size: many; j_call: TRBJ2-5; v_call: TRBV6-1; d_call: TRBD1; cdr3_aa: CASSWTGPRETQYF; cdr3_nt: TGTGCCAGCAGTTGGACAGGGCCCCGGGAGACCCAGTACTTC
clone_size: many; j_call: TRBJ2-7; v_call: TRBV5-1; d_call: .; cdr3_aa: CASSLSTAVGYEQYF; cdr3_nt: TGCGCCAGCAGCTTGTCGACGGCCGTTGGGTACGAGCAGTACTTC
clone_size: few; j_call: TRBJ2-7; v_call: TRBV7-2; d_call: TRBD2; cdr3_aa: CVSSMLGGFYEQYF; cdr3_nt: TGTGTCAGCAGCATGCTCGGGGGGTTCTACGAGCAGTACTTC
clone_size: few; j_call: TRBJ1-1; v_call: TRBV5-8; d_call: .; cdr3_aa: CASSFGALEAFF; cdr3_nt: TGTGCCAGCAGCTTCGGGGCCCTTGAAGCTTTCTTT
clone_size: many; j_call: TRBJ2-7; v_call: TRBV20-1; d_call: .; cdr3_aa: CSARIGTKSYEQYF; cdr3_nt: TGCAGTGCTAGAATCGGGACAAAATCCTACGAGCAGTACTTC
clone_size: .; j_call: TRBJ1-1; v_call: TRBV20-1; d_call: .; cdr3_aa: CSARSSGNTEDFF; cdr3_nt: TGCAGTGCTAGAAGTTCGGGGAACACTGAAGATTTCTTT
clone_size: many; j_call: TRBJ2-5; v_call: TRBV12-3/TRBV12-4; d_call: .; cdr3_aa: CASRNENRVGKTQYF; cdr3_nt: TGTGCCAGCAGAAACGAAAACAGGGTGGGAAAGACCCAGTACTTC
clone_size: many; j_call: TRBJ1-1; v_call: TRBV9; d_call: .; cdr3_aa: CASSAGVSNTEAFF; cdr3_nt: TGTGCCAGCAGCGCAGGGGTCTCAAACACTGAAGCTTTCTTT
clone_size: many; j_call: TRBJ2-7; v_call: TRBV7-9; d_call: .; cdr3_aa: CASSLAELGLSSYEQYF; cdr3_nt: TGTGCCAGCAGCTTAGCGGAATTGGGACTCAGCTCCTACGAGCAGTACTTC
clone_size: .; j_call: TRBJ2-5; v_call: TRBV10-3; d_call: .; cdr3_aa: CAISAPPGASLETQYF; cdr3_nt: TGTGCCATCAGTGCCCCCCCGGGGGCGAGCCTAGAGACCCAGTACTTC
clone_size: .; j_call: TRBJ1-2; v_call: TRBV6-1; d_call: .; cdr3_aa: CASSRGIGRSSEYGYTF; cdr3_nt: TGTGCCAGCAGCCGGGGGATAGGGAGGTCAAGTGAATATGGCTACACCTTC
clone_size: medium-sized; j_call: TRBJ2-7; v_call: TRBV28; d_call: .; cdr3_aa: CASSSIRKILKTESSYEQYF; cdr3_nt: TGTGCCAGCAGCTCTATTAGGAAAATCCTCAAGACGGAGAGCTCCTACGAGCAGTACTTC
clone_size: medium-sized; j_call: TRBJ1-3; v_call: TRBV6-1; d_call: .; cdr3_aa: CASLIRPSSGNTIYF; cdr3_nt: TGTGCCAGCCTGATTCGCCCTTCCTCTGGAAACACCATATATTTT
clone_size: many; j_call: TRBJ2-2; v_call: TRBV20-1; d_call: TRBD2; cdr3_aa: CSALAGGSGGANTGELFF; cdr3_nt: TGCAGTGCCCTCGCCGGGGGTAGCGGGGGGGCGAACACCGGGGAGCTGTTTTTT
clone_size: once; j_call: TRBJ2-3; v_call: TRBV9; d_call: .; cdr3_aa: CASSVQGPDTLYF; cdr3_nt: TGTGCCAGCAGCGTACAGGGACCAGATACGCTGTATTTT
clone_size: medium-sized; j_call: TRBJ2-7; v_call: TRBV30; d_call: .; cdr3_aa: CAWRGSSYEQYF; cdr3_nt: TGTGCCTGGAGGGGGAGCTCCTACGAGCAGTACTTC
clone_size: many; j_call: TRBJ2-7; v_call: TRBV19; d_call: TRBD1; cdr3_aa: CASSIGTGFYEQYF; cdr3_nt: TGTGCCAGTAGTATTGGGACAGGGTTCTACGAGCAGTACTTC
clone_size: many; j_call: TRBJ1-6; v_call: TRBV25-1; d_call: .; cdr3_aa: CASTRGGNSPLHF; cdr3_nt: TGTGCCAGCACGAGGGGGGGGAATTCACCCCTCCACTTT
clone_size: many; j_call: TRBJ2-1; v_call: TRBV7-9; d_call: .; cdr3_aa: CASSSTELHYNEQFF; cdr3_nt: TGTGCCAGCAGCTCTACAGAGCTTCATTACAATGAGCAGTTCTTC
clone_size: medium-sized; j_call: TRBJ1-2; v_call: TRBV6-7; d_call: .; cdr3_aa: CASSLRNYGYTF; cdr3_nt: TGTGCCAGCAGTCTCCGAAACTATGGCTACACCTTC
clone_size: many; j_call: TRBJ2-2; v_call: TRBV29-1; d_call: .; cdr3_aa: CSAQQGTGELFF; cdr3_nt: TGCAGCGCGCAACAGGGCACCGGGGAGCTGTTTTTT
clone_size: medium-sized; j_call: TRBJ2-2; v_call: TRBV11-3; d_call: .; cdr3_aa: CASSFEGTGELFF; cdr3_nt: TGTGCCAGCAGCTTCGAGGGGACCGGGGAGCTGTTTTTT
clone_size: few; j_call: TRBJ1-5; v_call: TRBV12-3/TRBV12-4; d_call: TRBD1; cdr3_aa: CASSSQTGGSNQPQHF; cdr3_nt: TGTGCCAGCAGTTCTCAAACAGGGGGTAGCAATCAGCCCCAGCATTTT
clone_size: medium-sized; j_call: TRBJ2-7; v_call: TRBV12-3/TRBV12-4; d_call: TRBD1; cdr3_aa: CASSQPGGSYEQYF; cdr3_nt: TGTGCCAGCAGTCAACCAGGGGGTTCGTACGAGCAGTACTTC
clone_size: .; j_call: TRBJ1-1; v_call: TRBV5-1; d_call: .; cdr3_aa: CASSFRQDTEAFF; cdr3_nt: TGCGCCAGCAGCTTTAGGCAGGACACTGAAGCTTTCTTT
clone_size: many; j_call: TRBJ2-7; v_call: TRBV6-1; d_call: .; cdr3_aa: CASSSALGIPSEQYF; cdr3_nt: TGTGCCAGCAGTTCGGCGCTTGGGATTCCCAGCGAGCAGTACTTC
clone_size: .; j_call: TRBJ2-7; v_call: TRBV7-9; d_call: TRBD2; cdr3_aa: CASSLKGGSGSTYEQYF; cdr3_nt: TGTGCCAGCAGCTTGAAAGGGGGAAGCGGGAGTACCTACGAGCAGTACTTC
clone_size: many; j_call: TRBJ2-7; v_call: TRBV4-1; d_call: .; cdr3_aa: CASSQDRYEQYF; cdr3_nt: TGCGCCAGCAGCCAAGATCGGTACGAGCAGTACTTC
clone_size: .; j_call: TRBJ2-3; v_call: TRBV5-1; d_call: TRBD2; cdr3_aa: CASSLTSGGAQDTQYF; cdr3_nt: TGCGCCAGCAGCCTAACTAGCGGGGGGGCCCAAGATACGCAGTATTTT
clone_size: .; j_call: TRBJ1-5; v_call: TRBV20-1; d_call: TRBD1; cdr3_aa: CSARPPLQGMSNQPQHF; cdr3_nt: TGCAGTGCACGTCCCCCACTACAGGGGATGAGCAATCAGCCCCAGCATTTT
clone_size: medium-sized; j_call: TRBJ2-7; v_call: TRBV15; d_call: TRBD1; cdr3_aa: CATSRWDRGTYEQYF; cdr3_nt: TGTGCCACCAGCAGATGGGACAGGGGGACCTACGAGCAGTACTTC
clone_size: .; j_call: TRBJ1-6; v_call: TRBV2; d_call: .; cdr3_aa: CASSECSDNSPLHF; cdr3_nt: TGTGCCAGCAGTGAATGCTCGGATAATTCACCCCTCCACTTT
clone_size: many; j_call: TRBJ2-1; v_call: TRBV27; d_call: TRBD2; cdr3_aa: CASRPLLAGSYNEQFF; cdr3_nt: TGTGCCAGCAGACCGCTTCTAGCGGGTTCCTACAATGAGCAGTTCTTC
clone_size: few; j_call: TRBJ1-1; v_call: TRBV5-1; d_call: TRBD1; cdr3_aa: CASSVGQARLEAFF; cdr3_nt: TGCGCCAGCAGCGTAGGACAGGCACGACTTGAAGCTTTCTTT
clone_size: .; j_call: TRBJ2-1; v_call: TRBV18; d_call: .; cdr3_aa: CASSPTVISYNEQFF; cdr3_nt: TGTGCCAGCTCACCAACAGTGATCTCCTACAATGAGCAGTTCTTC
clone_size: few; j_call: TRBJ1-2; v_call: TRBV20-1; d_call: TRBD1; cdr3_aa: CSARSPQQGAHYGYTF; cdr3_nt: TGCAGTGCTAGGAGTCCCCAACAGGGGGCGCACTATGGCTACACCTTC
clone_size: many; j_call: TRBJ1-3; v_call: TRBV20-1; d_call: .; cdr3_aa: CSARDSDGGSGNTIYF; cdr3_nt: TGCAGTGCTAGAGATTCGGACGGGGGCTCTGGAAACACCATATATTTT
clone_size: many; j_call: TRBJ2-3; v_call: TRBV6-1; d_call: TRBD2; cdr3_aa: CASSEALAGGPLRFTDTQYF; cdr3_nt: TGTGCCAGCAGTGAAGCCCTAGCGGGAGGGCCTCTACGATTTACAGATACGCAGTATTTT
clone_size: large; j_call: TRBJ1-5; v_call: TRBV12-3/TRBV12-4; d_call: .; cdr3_aa: CASSSPYQPQHF; cdr3_nt: TGTGCCAGCAGTTCCCCTTATCAGCCCCAGCATTTT